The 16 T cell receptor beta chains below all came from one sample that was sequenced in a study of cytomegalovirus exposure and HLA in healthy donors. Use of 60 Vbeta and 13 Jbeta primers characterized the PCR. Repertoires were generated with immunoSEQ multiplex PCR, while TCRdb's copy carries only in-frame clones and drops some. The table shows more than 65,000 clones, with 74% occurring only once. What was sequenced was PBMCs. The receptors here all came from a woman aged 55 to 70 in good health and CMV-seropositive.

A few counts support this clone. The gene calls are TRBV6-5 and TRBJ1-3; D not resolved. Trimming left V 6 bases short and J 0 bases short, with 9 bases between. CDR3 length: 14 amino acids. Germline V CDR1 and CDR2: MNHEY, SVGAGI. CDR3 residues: CASRNSGSGNTIYF. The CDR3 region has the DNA TGTGCCAGCAGAAACAGCGGCTCTGGAAACACCATATATTTT.

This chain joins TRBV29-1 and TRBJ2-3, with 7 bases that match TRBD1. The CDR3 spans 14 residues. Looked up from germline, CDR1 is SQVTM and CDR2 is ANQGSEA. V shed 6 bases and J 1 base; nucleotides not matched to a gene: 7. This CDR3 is CSVVGTVGTDTQYF. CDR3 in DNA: TGCAGCGTGGTAGGGACAGTTGGCACAGATACGCAGTATTTT.

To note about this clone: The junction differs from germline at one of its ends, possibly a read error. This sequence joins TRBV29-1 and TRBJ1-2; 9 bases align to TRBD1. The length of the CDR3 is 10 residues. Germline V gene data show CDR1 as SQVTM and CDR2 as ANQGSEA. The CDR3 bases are TGCAGCGTTGGACAGGGGGGAGATGCCTTC. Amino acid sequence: CSVGQGGDAF.

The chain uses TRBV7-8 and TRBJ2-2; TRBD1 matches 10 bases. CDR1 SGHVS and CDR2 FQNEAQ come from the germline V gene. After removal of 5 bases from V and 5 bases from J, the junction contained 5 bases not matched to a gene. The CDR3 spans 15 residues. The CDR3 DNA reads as TGTGCCAGCAGCGGACAGGGGGTAAAAACCGGGGAGCTGTTTTTT. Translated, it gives CASSGQGVKTGELFF.

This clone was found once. CDR3 DNA: TGTGCCAGCAGCGGGGGACCTCTAAGGGGGAACCCCTACGAGCAGTACTTC. This gives the protein CASSGGPLRGNPYEQYF. The V call is TRBV9, the J call TRBJ2-7, with D possibly matching TRBD1 (6 bases). The germline V gene has CDR1 SGDLS and CDR2 YYNGEE. V lost 3 bases and J lost 2, with 21 bases in between. The CDR3 has 17 residues.

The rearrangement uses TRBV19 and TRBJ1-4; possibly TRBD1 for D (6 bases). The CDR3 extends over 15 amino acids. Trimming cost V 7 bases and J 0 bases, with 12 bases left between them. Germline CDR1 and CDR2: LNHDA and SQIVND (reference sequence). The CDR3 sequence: CASIRQAATNEKLFF. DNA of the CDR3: TGTGCCAGTATACGACAGGCCGCAACTAATGAAAAACTGTTTTTT. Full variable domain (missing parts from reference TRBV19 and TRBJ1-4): DGGITQSPKYLFRKEGQNVTLSCEQNLNHDAMYWYRQDPGQGLRLIYYSQIVNDFQKGDIAEGYSVSREKKESFPLTVTSAQKNPTAFYLCASIRQAATNEKLFFGSGTQLSVL.

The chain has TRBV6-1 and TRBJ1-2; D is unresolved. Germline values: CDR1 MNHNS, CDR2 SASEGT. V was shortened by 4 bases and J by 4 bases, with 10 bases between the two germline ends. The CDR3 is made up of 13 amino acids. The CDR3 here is CASSVGVPYGYTF. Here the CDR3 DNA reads TGTGCCAGCAGTGTCGGGGTCCCCTATGGCTACACCTTC.

As DNA, the CDR3 is TGTGCCAGCTCTGGGACAGGGCGGAGTGGCTACACCTTC. Translating gives CASSGTGRSGYTF. This chain links TRBV6-5 with TRBJ1-2; 9 bases fit TRBD1. The CDR3 is made up of 13 amino acids. The germline CDR1 and CDR2 sequences are MNHEY and SVGAGI. V dropped 8 bases and J dropped 7; count of bases not matched to a gene: 8.

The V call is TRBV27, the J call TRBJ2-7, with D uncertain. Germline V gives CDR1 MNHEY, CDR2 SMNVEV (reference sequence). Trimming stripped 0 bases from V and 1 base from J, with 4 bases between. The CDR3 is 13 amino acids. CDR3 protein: CASSLSQSYEQYF. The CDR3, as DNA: TGTGCCAGCAGTTTATCACAGTCCTACGAGCAGTACTTC.

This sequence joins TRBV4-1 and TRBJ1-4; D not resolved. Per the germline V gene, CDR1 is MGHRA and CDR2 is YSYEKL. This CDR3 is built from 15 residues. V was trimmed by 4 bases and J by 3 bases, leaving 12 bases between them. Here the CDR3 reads CASSLRSFSNEKLFF. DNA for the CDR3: TGCGCCAGCAGCCTACGGTCGTTTTCTAATGAAAAACTGTTTTTT.

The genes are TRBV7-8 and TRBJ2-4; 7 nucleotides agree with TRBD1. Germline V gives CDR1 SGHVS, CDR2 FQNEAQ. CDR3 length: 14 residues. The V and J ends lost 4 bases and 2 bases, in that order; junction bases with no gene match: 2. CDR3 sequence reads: CASSSRGSKNIQYF. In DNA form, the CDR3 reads TGTGCCAGCAGCTCCAGGGGGTCCAAAAACATTCAGTACTTC.

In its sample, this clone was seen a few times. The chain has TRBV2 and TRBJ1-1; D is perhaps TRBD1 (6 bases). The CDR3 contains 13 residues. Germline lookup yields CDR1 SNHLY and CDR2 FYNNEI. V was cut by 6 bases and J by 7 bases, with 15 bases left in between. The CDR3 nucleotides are TGTGCCAGCAGCACATACAGGGAGGGTGAAGCTTTCTTT. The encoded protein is CASSTYREGEAFF.

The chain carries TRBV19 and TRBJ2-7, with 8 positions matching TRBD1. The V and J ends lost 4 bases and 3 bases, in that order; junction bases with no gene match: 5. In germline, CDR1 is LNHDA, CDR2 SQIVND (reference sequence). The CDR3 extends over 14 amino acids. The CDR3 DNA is TGTGCCAGTAGTACCGGGACAGGTGGCTACGAGCAGTACTTC. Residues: CASSTGTGGYEQYF.

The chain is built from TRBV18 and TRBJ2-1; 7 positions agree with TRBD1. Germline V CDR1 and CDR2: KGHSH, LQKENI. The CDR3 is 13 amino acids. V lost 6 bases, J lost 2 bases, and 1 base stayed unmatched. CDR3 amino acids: CASSQGAYNEQFF. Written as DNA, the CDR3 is TGTGCCAGCTCCCAGGGGGCCTACAATGAGCAGTTCTTC.

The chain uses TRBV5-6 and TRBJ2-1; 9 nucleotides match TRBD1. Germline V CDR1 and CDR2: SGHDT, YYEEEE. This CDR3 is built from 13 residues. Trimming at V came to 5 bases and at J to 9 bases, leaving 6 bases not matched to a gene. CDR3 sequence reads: CASRWGQGGEQFF. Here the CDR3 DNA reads TGTGCCAGCAGATGGGGACAGGGTGGTGAGCAGTTCTTC. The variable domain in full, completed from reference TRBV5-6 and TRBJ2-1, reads DAGVTQSPTHLIKTRGQQVTLRCSPKSGHDTVSWYQQALGQGPQFIFQYYEEEERQRGNFPDRFSGHQFPNYSSELNVNALLLGDSALYLCASRWGQGGEQFFGPGTRLTVL.

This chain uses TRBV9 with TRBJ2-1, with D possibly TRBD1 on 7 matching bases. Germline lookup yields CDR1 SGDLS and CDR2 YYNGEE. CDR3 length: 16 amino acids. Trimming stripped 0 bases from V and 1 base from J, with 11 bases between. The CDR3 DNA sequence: TGTGCCAGCAGCGTAGAGCCAGGGGGGTCCTACAATGAGCAGTTCTTC. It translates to CASSVEPGGSYNEQFF. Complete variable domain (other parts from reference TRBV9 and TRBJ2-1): DSGVTQTPKHLITATGQRVTLRCSPRSGDLSVYWYQQSLDQGLQFLIQYYNGEERAKGNILERFSAQQFPDLHSELNLSSLELGDSALYFCASSVEPGGSYNEQFFGPGTRLTVL.